This is a list of T cell receptor beta chains from one sample in a study of CD8 T cells in ankylosing spondylitis. TCRdb redid the calling of the 5' RACE reads with MiXCR, one entry per CDR3 protein. The data contain about 25,000 distinct CDR3 sequences, around 2.5% of them singletons. The sample taken for sequencing was blood, either unsorted or a sorted T cell fraction (not recorded which). These receptors were collected from a female donor with ankylosing spondylitis or in good health (not recorded which). Each CDR3 is given without its conserved first and last residue. Each record gives: J gene, V gene, CDR3 protein.

TRBJ1-1 TRBV9 ASSAQANTEAF
TRBJ2-3 TRBV9 ASSAGTSVGTQY
TRBJ1-6 TRBV9 ASSVAKDGSSYNSPLH
TRBJ1-5 TRBV9 ASSVGTDQPQH
TRBJ2-6 TRBV9 ASSPRQGQNSGANVLT
TRBJ2-5 TRBV9 ASTVGLAGAETQY
TRBJ2-1 TRBV9 ASSEPGLGYNEQF
TRBJ2-3 TRBV9 ASRAGQTDTQY
TRBJ2-5 TRBV9 ASKTGTGPRETQY
TRBJ1-6 TRBV9 ASSVYSRSNSPLH
TRBJ2-3 TRBV9 ASSQGQSSTDTQY
TRBJ2-1 TRBV9 ASSVVGSSNEQF
TRBJ2-2 TRBV9 ASSVDWTSGTGGTGELF
TRBJ2-5 TRBV9 ASSVEAGEGETQY
TRBJ2-1 TRBV9 ASSVAPLGEAGVVYNEQF
TRBJ2-1 TRBV9 ASSAYEYNEQF
TRBJ1-1 TRBV9 ASSVNTDLDRGRTEAF
TRBJ2-2 TRBV9 ASSVDRATGELF
TRBJ2-6 TRBV9 ASSTRSAGANVLT
TRBJ2-4 TRBV9 ASSVGGGPNSGNIQY
TRBJ2-7 TRBV9 ASSLGQGGYEQY
TRBJ2-2 TRBV9 ASSVGAAEGAGELF
TRBJ2-3 TRBV9 ASSVAGGRLDTQY
TRBJ1-2 TRBV9 ASSAPWLWGYT
TRBJ1-2 TRBV9 ASSVLGDYGYT
TRBJ2-7 TRBV9 ASSPRQGAYEQY
TRBJ1-2 TRBV9 ASSPTRDGSYGYT
TRBJ2-3 TRBV9 ASSEGTRGDGTDTQY
TRBJ1-1 TRBV9 ASSPPQGRNTEAF
TRBJ2-1 TRBV9 ASSVAEGTSGFSYNEQF
TRBJ2-1 TRBV9 ASSVESSGRADEQF
TRBJ2-1 TRBV9 ASSVAPGTSGRDQF
TRBJ2-2 TRBV9 ASSVEGRSNTGELF
TRBJ2-1 TRBV9 ASSVELVSSYNEQF
TRBJ2-7 TRBV9 ASSANGFEQY
TRBJ2-1 TRBV9 ASSVVPGTSYNEQF
TRBJ2-1 TRBV19 ASSLFREF
TRBJ2-3 TRBV9 ASSVDRTGVRHTQY
TRBJ1-4 TRBV9 ASSGGQLTNEKLF
TRBJ2-2 TRBV9 ASSGRTTTGELF
TRBJ1-2 TRBV9 ASSPRDRGGYGYT
TRBJ2-3 TRBV9 ASSVMGQVTDTQY
TRBJ2-1 TRBV9 ASSPGQGKYDNEQF
TRBJ1-1 TRBV9 ASSGGEPRTEAF
TRBJ1-1 TRBV9 ASSRRVHTEAF
TRBJ2-1 TRBV9 ASSVGLAGDHEQF
TRBJ1-5 TRBV9 ASNEVGYSNQPQH
TRBJ2-5 TRBV9 ASSVGVGHQETQY
TRBJ2-5 TRBV9 ASSAQTGPQETQY
TRBJ1-6 TRBV9 ASSVDASGTALGPLH